The present TCR beta chain was sequenced within a study of T cell responses to AZD1222 COVID-19 vaccine. General observations from the study: At baseline, just a handful of AZD1222 recipients tested seropositive. Clonal diversity was possibly underestimated, and white British individuals and females predominated among donors.

Whether given at about 4 or about 12 weeks, second doses were pooled. Measured with immunoSEQ multiplex PCR; TCRdb has only the in-frame clones, and not every one. Of roughly 120,000 clones in the sample, approximately 90% are singletons; the top ten hold 1.6%. A word on this clone: Its specificity is unknown.

The CDR3 sequence is 14 residues long. Germline V gene lookup returns CDR1 SGHTA and CDR2 FQGTGA. Trimming took 5 bases from V and 3 from J, leaving 12 bases between them. Here the sequenced sample was peripheral blood, taken 28 days after the second AZD1222 dose. V and J are TRBV7-3 and TRBJ2-3; maybe TRBD2 (6 bases). The clonotype was recovered from an adult who received the AZD1222 COVID-19 vaccine. CDR3 DNA: TGTGCCAGCAGCCCGATTGGAGGGACAGATACGCAGTATTTT. This encodes CASSPIGGTDTQYF.